This is a list of T cell receptor beta chains from one sample in a study of a mutant IDH1 vaccine in newly diagnosed glioma. Antigens for these TCRs are unknown. Sequencing was performed with immunoSEQ multiplex PCR; in TCRdb, only in-frame clones are kept and a portion is missing. In the table there are some 30,000 clones, approximately 78% of which are singletons. The starting material was PBMCs, obtained from a glioma patient whose treatment included an IDH1 peptide vaccine. The receptors come from a man under 40 with glioma. Each CDR3 is given with its conserved first and last residue. Fields, in order: CDR3 DNA, CDR3 protein, J gene, clone size, V gene, D gene. D genes are given only for firm matches. Clone sizes are given selectively: once, few, many, or a class where the clone is expanded.

CDR3nt: TGTGCCAGCAGCTTATGGACAGGGGGCTTCGAAGAGACCCAGTACTTC
CDR3aa: CASSLWTGGFEETQYF
j_gene: TRBJ2-5
abundance: -
v_gene: TRBV7-9
d_gene: TRBD1

CDR3nt: TGCGCCAGCAGCCCAAAGACAGGGAGCCTCTATGGCTACACCTTC
CDR3aa: CASSPKTGSLYGYTF
j_gene: TRBJ1-2
abundance: -
v_gene: TRBV5-1
d_gene: TRBD1

CDR3nt: TGTGCCAGCAGTGCCCGGAGACAGGCCCTGAATCAGCCCCAGCATTTT
CDR3aa: CASSARRQALNQPQHF
j_gene: TRBJ1-5
abundance: -
v_gene: TRBV6-1
d_gene: -

CDR3nt: TGTGCCAGCAGTGAAGATGGTAACAGGCTCTATGGCTACACCTTC
CDR3aa: CASSEDGNRLYGYTF
j_gene: TRBJ1-2
abundance: -
v_gene: TRBV2
d_gene: -

CDR3nt: TGCAGCGCCAAGGACGGTTTTAGGGAGACCCAGTACTTC
CDR3aa: CSAKDGFRETQYF
j_gene: TRBJ2-5
abundance: -
v_gene: TRBV29-1
d_gene: -

CDR3nt: TGTGCCAGCAGCTTGGACCCGAAAGAAGGTAATGAGCAGTTCTTC
CDR3aa: CASSLDPKEGNEQFF
j_gene: TRBJ2-1
abundance: large
v_gene: TRBV7-7
d_gene: -

CDR3nt: TGTGCCAGCAGCCCAGAAGGTTACGAGCAGTACTTC
CDR3aa: CASSPEGYEQYF
j_gene: TRBJ2-7
abundance: few
v_gene: TRBV9
d_gene: -

CDR3nt: TGCGCCAGCAGCACGGGACCAAGGATCGGGACCCAGTACTTC
CDR3aa: CASSTGPRIGTQYF
j_gene: TRBJ2-5
abundance: -
v_gene: TRBV5-1
d_gene: -

CDR3nt: TGTGCCAGCAGTTTACAGGGACCGGGTTTAAGCTACACCTTC
CDR3aa: CASSLQGPGLSYTF
j_gene: TRBJ1-2
abundance: -
v_gene: TRBV6-5
d_gene: -

CDR3nt: TGCGCCAGCAGCCAAGAAGGGGGGGTGGGCTACACCTTC
CDR3aa: CASSQEGGVGYTF
j_gene: TRBJ1-2
abundance: -
v_gene: TRBV4-3
d_gene: -

CDR3nt: TGCGCCAGCAGTGAGTCGACTCGGGACGCTACGCAGTATTTT
CDR3aa: CASSESTRDATQYF
j_gene: TRBJ2-3
abundance: -
v_gene: TRBV10-1
d_gene: -

CDR3nt: TGCGCCAGCAGCCGACAGGGACCCCCGGAGACCCAGTACTTC
CDR3aa: CASSRQGPPETQYF
j_gene: TRBJ2-5
abundance: once
v_gene: TRBV5-1
d_gene: TRBD1

CDR3nt: TGTGCCAGCAGTTACTCGACAGTGGGGACCTACGAGCAGTACTTC
CDR3aa: CASSYSTVGTYEQYF
j_gene: TRBJ2-7
abundance: -
v_gene: TRBV6-5
d_gene: -

CDR3nt: TGCAGTGCAAGGGACAGCTACGAGCAGTACTTC
CDR3aa: CSARDSYEQYF
j_gene: TRBJ2-7
abundance: -
v_gene: TRBV20-1
d_gene: TRBD1

CDR3nt: TGTGCCAGTAGTAAAACCCGACAGTACAATCAGCCCCAGCATTTT
CDR3aa: CASSKTRQYNQPQHF
j_gene: TRBJ1-5
abundance: -
v_gene: TRBV19
d_gene: -

CDR3nt: TGCGCCAGCAGCTTGGGAACCTTTTCAGGGACGGAGCAGTACTTC
CDR3aa: CASSLGTFSGTEQYF
j_gene: TRBJ2-7
abundance: -
v_gene: TRBV5-1
d_gene: -

CDR3nt: TGCAGCGTTAGAGGACTAGCCGAAAGTCCGGCCGAGCAGTACTTC
CDR3aa: CSVRGLAESPAEQYF
j_gene: TRBJ2-7
abundance: -
v_gene: TRBV29-1
d_gene: TRBD2

CDR3nt: TGTGCCATCAGTGAGCCCCAGGTCTTCGAGCAGTACTTC
CDR3aa: CAISEPQVFEQYF
j_gene: TRBJ2-7
abundance: -
v_gene: TRBV10-3
d_gene: -

CDR3nt: TGTGCCAGCAGCCAAAGGGGACAGGGGGAAAACACCGGGGAGCTGTTTTTT
CDR3aa: CASSQRGQGENTGELFF
j_gene: TRBJ2-2
abundance: -
v_gene: TRBV14
d_gene: TRBD1

CDR3nt: TGTGCCAGCAGCTTAGTCGGACAGCCAAGCGCTGGAAACACCATATATTTT
CDR3aa: CASSLVGQPSAGNTIYF
j_gene: TRBJ1-3
abundance: -
v_gene: TRBV7-8
d_gene: -

CDR3nt: TGTGCCAGCAGCCCTTCTCGAGGGAGGGCTGCCAACAATGAGCAGTTCTTC
CDR3aa: CASSPSRGRAANNEQFF
j_gene: TRBJ2-1
abundance: -
v_gene: TRBV11-3
d_gene: TRBD2

CDR3nt: TGTGCCAGCAGCCCCAATCCGTTGGGAGAAAAACTGTTTTTT
CDR3aa: CASSPNPLGEKLFF
j_gene: TRBJ1-4
abundance: -
v_gene: TRBV9
d_gene: -

CDR3nt: TGTGCCAGCAGCGTAGAGGGCTCTGGAAACACCATATATTTT
CDR3aa: CASSVEGSGNTIYF
j_gene: TRBJ1-3
abundance: -
v_gene: TRBV9
d_gene: -

CDR3nt: TGTGCCAGCAGCCAACTCCTAAGGCCGGGCGGGGATGACTTC
CDR3aa: CASSQLLRPGGDDF
j_gene: TRBJ1-2
abundance: -
v_gene: TRBV14
d_gene: -

CDR3nt: TGTGCCTGGGGGACAGGTCAAAGAGGGACTGAAGCTTTCTTT
CDR3aa: CAWGTGQRGTEAFF
j_gene: TRBJ1-1
abundance: -
v_gene: TRBV30
d_gene: TRBD1

CDR3nt: TGTGCCAGCAGGGTAGCCGGGGACACCGGGGAGCTGTTTTTT
CDR3aa: CASRVAGDTGELFF
j_gene: TRBJ2-2
abundance: -
v_gene: TRBV27
d_gene: -

CDR3nt: TGTGCCAGCAGTTTTAGCCCGGGACAGGGAGGATCGCCCCAGCATTTT
CDR3aa: CASSFSPGQGGSPQHF
j_gene: TRBJ1-5
abundance: -
v_gene: TRBV2
d_gene: TRBD1

CDR3nt: TGCGCCAGCAGCTCCAATCGGGAGGGCTCAGATACGCAGTATTTT
CDR3aa: CASSSNREGSDTQYF
j_gene: TRBJ2-3
abundance: -
v_gene: TRBV5-1
d_gene: TRBD2

CDR3nt: TGTGCCAGCACAGAGGTAGGGCCCCAGCATTTT
CDR3aa: CASTEVGPQHF
j_gene: TRBJ1-5
abundance: few
v_gene: TRBV2
d_gene: -

CDR3nt: TGTGCCAGCAGTCCTCCGGGAACTAGCTCGGATGAGCAGTTCTTC
CDR3aa: CASSPPGTSSDEQFF
j_gene: TRBJ2-1
abundance: -
v_gene: TRBV25-1
d_gene: -

CDR3nt: TGTGCCATCAGTGGGGGACAGCCGACAGCCAAAAACATTCAGTACTTC
CDR3aa: CAISGGQPTAKNIQYF
j_gene: TRBJ2-4
abundance: -
v_gene: TRBV10-3
d_gene: TRBD1

CDR3nt: TGTGCCAGCAGCTTGGAGGGGGAGTGGGATACGCAGTATTTT
CDR3aa: CASSLEGEWDTQYF
j_gene: TRBJ2-3
abundance: -
v_gene: TRBV5-8
d_gene: -

CDR3nt: TGTGCCAGCAGTGAAGCGCTGAGGAGGGCCGCTGAAGCTTTCTTT
CDR3aa: CASSEALRRAAEAFF
j_gene: TRBJ1-1
abundance: -
v_gene: TRBV2
d_gene: -

CDR3nt: TGTGCCAGCAGTTTAAGGGGACTAGCAGAAACAGATACGCAGTATTTT
CDR3aa: CASSLRGLAETDTQYF
j_gene: TRBJ2-3
abundance: few
v_gene: TRBV28
d_gene: TRBD2